This TCR beta chain was recorded in a study of cytomegalovirus exposure and HLA in healthy donors. Study results and limitations: Indistinguishability led to the exclusion of some V segments, TRBV6-2 and TRBV6-3 included.

PCR primers comprised 60 Vbeta and 13 Jbeta primers. Some clones are missing from TCRdb's copy, which holds only in-frame ones; the method was immunoSEQ multiplex PCR. Among 210,000 or so clones listed, approximately 83% were seen once. Remarks on this clone: What it binds is unknown.

CDR1 MGHDK and CDR2 SYGVNS come from the germline V gene. The CDR3 runs to 14 residues. The V and J ends lost 9 bases and 0 bases, in that order; junction bases with no gene match: 4. The chain combines TRBV25-1 with TRBJ2-3, with 9 nucleotides matching TRBD1. Sample: PBMCs. The origin of this receptor is a boy aged 2 to 10 in good health and CMV-seronegative. For the CDR3, the DNA is TGTGCCAGTGTCGGGACAGGGAGCACAGATACGCAGTATTTT. Translated: CASVGTGSTDTQYF.